This T cell receptor beta chain is drawn from a study of blood T cell repertoires in COVID-19 (dated by TCRdb to 2019 to 2021). For context, the study as a whole: Samples from collaborators originated in the United States, Italy and Spain and spanned both the acute and convalescent phases of COVID-19. The sample metadata nearly always contained a de-identified subject ID, COVID-19 status, age in years and sex. The repertoires were made available in a free public database intended to serve as a resource for research on the immune response to SARS-CoV-2. The material from the prospective study consisted of cDNA or gDNA derived from T cells, B-cell-depleted T cells, or PBMCs. Deeply sampled blood TCRbeta repertoires from subjects exposed to, actively infected with, or recovered from COVID-19 were included in the dataset. HLA class I and class II types, where available, came from metadata supplied by the sample provider rather than from assay-based typing. Samples came from the ongoing ImmuneRACE study (first 160 participants) plus 1,254 subjects from 6 global collaborators.

The CDR1 and CDR2 encoded by the germline V gene (reference sequence) are MNHEY and SMNVEV. Germline trimming amounts to 6 bases on V and 7 bases on J, with 10 as the count of junction bases outside the gene matches. From the cysteine through the phenylalanine, the CDR3 covers 15 amino acids. Only CDR3 DNA remains: 45 bases, in frame from the first base. TCRbeta CDR3 regions were amplified from genomic DNA using the immunoSEQ Assay, a bias-controlled multiplex PCR. The original pipeline was this. Within the assay, amplification of reference gene primers was used to estimate how many nucleated cells each sample contained. Sequence reads were collapsed and filtered to measure the absolute abundance of every unique TCRbeta CDR3 rearrangement. For each sample, productive Simpson clonality was calculated by taking the square root of Simpson's diversity index across productive rearrangements. Held by TCRdb, this immuneACCESS table contains in-frame sequences only and omits some clones. Under half of the omission traces to an unresolved V gene where checked; the cause of the rest is unknown. V and J calls and clone size follow that table, whereas D and trimming were derived from the DNA. This sample comprises about 83,000 clones, about 82% of them detected only once. Clones ranked in the top ten supply 8% of the sample.

The collaborating institutions used their own protocols to collect whole blood in K2EDTA tubes. For TCRbeta analysis, collaborators shipped samples in one of three forms: frozen whole blood, isolated PBMCs, or DNA extracted from either of those sample types. For this clone: Its antigen is not yet known. Per-base qualities were not stored, and no clone one base away is much larger.

Study-wide findings and limitations: Clinical and demographic metadata were provided uncurated, with the amount varying by source and participant.

The sequence joins TRBV27 to TRBJ1-2; 11 of the junction bases match TRBD1. The sample taken for sequencing was peripheral blood. The clonotype originates from a man aged 45-65 years with active COVID-19. This receptor has the CDR3 CASRTPGQGVGGYTF. The DNA reads as follows: TGTGCCAGCAGAACACCGGGACAGGGGGTTGGTGGCTACACCTTC.